The 7 T cell receptor beta chains given below trace back to one sample, sequenced in a study of shared clonotypes between healthy human individuals (dated by TCRdb to the early 2020s). Library creation used the immunoSEQ multiplex PCR assay. Held by TCRdb, this immuneACCESS table contains in-frame sequences only and omits some clones. Under half of the omission traces to an unresolved V gene where checked; the cause of the rest is unknown. Present in this sample are 500,000 or so clones, 95% to 96% of which were seen just once. In total, the top ten clones hold approximately 0.067% of the sample. The sequenced sample consisted of naive CD4+ T cells sorted from blood. What this sample's cell subset or site label stands for: CD45RA+ positively selected. Every receptor here comes from a woman in her twenties or thirties in good health.

The chain combines TRBV7-9 with TRBJ2-1; tentatively, D is TRBD2 (6 bases). CDR3 length: 14 residues. Between the trimmed V and J ends, which lost 1 base and 6 bases, there was a span of 10 bases. CDR1 is SEHNR, CDR2 FQNEAQ, per germline (reference sequence). CDR3 in DNA: TGTGCCAGCAGCTTAGGCCTAGCGTTCAATGAGCAGTTCTTC. It is translated as CASSLGLAFNEQFF. Full variable domain (rest looked up from reference TRBV7-9 and TRBJ2-1): DTGVSQNPRHKITKRGQNVTFRCDPISEHNRLYWYRQTLGQGPEFLTYFQNEAQLEKSRLLSDRFSAERPKGSFSTLEIQRTEQGDSAMYLCASSLGLAFNEQFFGPGTRLTVL.

V gene TRBV5-1 combines with J gene TRBJ2-3, with TRBD2 identical over 12 bases. The junction had 15 bases not matched to a gene; V was cut back by 1 base and J by 0 bases. This CDR3 region has 21 residues. Germline CDR1 and CDR2: SGHRS and YFSETQ. The CDR3 reads CASSLKPGLAGLGPSTDTQYF. CDR3 DNA sequence: TGCGCCAGCAGCTTGAAACCGGGACTAGCGGGCCTAGGGCCTAGCACAGATACGCAGTATTTT.

CDR3 DNA sequence: TGCGCCAGCAGCCAAGAGCGCCCTAGAGGAGGCTATGAGCAGTTCTTC. Translating it yields CASSQERPRGGYEQFF. V and J are TRBV4-1 and TRBJ2-1, with D perhaps matching TRBD2 (5 bases). The CDR3 sequence is 16 residues long. Germline V gives CDR1 MGHRA, CDR2 YSYEKL. V lost 0 bases, J lost 8 bases, and 17 bases lay in between.

The CDR3 spells CASSSAWALKGDSPLHF. The CDR3 DNA follows: TGCGCCAGCAGCTCCGCCTGGGCTCTGAAAGGGGATTCACCCCTCCACTTT. This chain joins TRBV5-1 and TRBJ1-6, with D perhaps TRBD1 (5 bases). The CDR3 contains 17 residues. Germline V gene lookup returns CDR1 SGHRS and CDR2 YFSETQ. The V end lost 3 bases, the J end lost 8 bases, and 21 bases lay between the germline ends.

The gene calls are TRBV2 and TRBJ1-1; D remains ambiguous. V was cut by 8 bases and J by 0 bases, with 4 bases left in between. This CDR3 region has 11 residues. Germline CDR1 is SNHLY and CDR2 is FYNNEI. Here the CDR3 DNA reads TGTGCCAGCCACCTGAACACTGAAGCTTTCTTT. Protein sequence: CASHLNTEAFF. The entire variable domain, with the rest obtained from reference TRBV2 and TRBJ1-1, is as follows: EPEVTQTPSHQVTQMGQEVILRCVPISNHLYFYWYRQILGQKVEFLVSFYNNEISEKSEIFDDQFSVERPDGSNFTLKIRSTKLEDSAMYFCASHLNTEAFFGQGTRLTVV.

The chain couples TRBV2 to TRBJ2-7; no clear D. V lost 6 bases and J lost 2, with 8 bases in between. Looked up from germline, CDR1 is SNHLY and CDR2 is FYNNEI. The CDR3 has 12 amino acids. CDR3 residues: CASRPETYEQYF. CDR3 nucleotides: TGTGCCAGCAGACCCGAAACCTACGAGCAGTACTTC. The variable domain in full, with the rest retrieved from reference TRBV2 and TRBJ2-7, is EPEVTQTPSHQVTQMGQEVILRCVPISNHLYFYWYRQILGQKVEFLVSFYNNEISEKSEIFDDQFSVERPDGSNFTLKIRSTKLEDSAMYFCASRPETYEQYFGPGTRLTVT.

This chain uses TRBV10-3 with TRBJ2-7; the match to TRBD1 covers 10 bases. Germline V gene sequence: CDR1 ENHRY, CDR2 SYGVKD. This CDR3 region has 15 residues. After removal of 0 bases from V and 2 bases from J, the junction contained 1 base not matched to a gene. CDR3 loop: CAISESTGGPYEQYF. The CDR3 coding sequence is TGTGCCATCAGTGAGTCGACAGGGGGCCCCTACGAGCAGTACTTC.